One and the same sample provided the 24 T cell receptor beta chains below, sequenced in a study of shared clonotypes between healthy human individuals. Terminally differentiated effector memory CD45RA+ cells were excluded from the naive CD8 cells, which were CD45RO-negative and positively selected for CCR7. Profiled with immunoSEQ multiplex PCR; TCRdb holds only in-frame clones, not every one. The table records roughly 2 million clones, 85% to 95% of them present only once. Sequences were obtained from naive CD8+ T cells sorted from blood. The receptors originated from a man aged 18-30 years in good health.

To note about this clone: This specimen includes other DNA sequences encoding the same CDR3. CDR3 sequence (DNA): TGCGCCAGCAGCCAAGATCGGACCTCTGGAAACACCATATATTTT. Amino acid sequence: CASSQDRTSGNTIYF. The chain carries TRBV4-1 and TRBJ1-3; D gene unclear. Trimming took off 0 bases at V and 0 bases at J, with 6 bases between the two ends. In germline, CDR1 is MGHRA, CDR2 YSYEKL. The CDR3 extends over 15 amino acids.

V usage is TRBV2 and J usage is TRBJ1-5; D unclear. The V and J ends lost 9 bases and 4 bases respectively, with 10 bases between them. From germline, CDR1 is SNHLY and CDR2 FYNNEI. The CDR3 totals 12 residues. The CDR3, as DNA: TGTGCCAGTAGGACTGGGAATCAGCCCCAGCATTTT. Encoded protein: CASRTGNQPQHF.

J is TRBJ1-2 and V is TRBV6-6; 7 bases map to TRBD1. The CDR3 contains 15 residues. Per germline, CDR1 MNHNY and CDR2 SVGAGI (reference sequence). The junction had 6 bases not matched to a gene; V was cut back by 2 bases and J by 3 bases. The DNA for the CDR3 is TGTGCCAGCAGTTACATGGGGACAGATCACTATGGCTACACCTTC. Encoded protein: CASSYMGTDHYGYTF.

The V call is TRBV19, the J call TRBJ1-1; 7 bases are a match to TRBD1. CDR1 is LNHDA, CDR2 SQIVND, per germline (reference sequence). The CDR3 has 16 amino acids. V was pared by 5 bases and J by 0 bases, with 9 bases of the junction left unmatched. CDR3 DNA: TGTGCCAGTAGTGCCGGACAGGTTCTCGTGAACACTGAAGCTTTCTTT. Its translation: CASSAGQVLVNTEAFF. The full variable domain, rest sourced from reference TRBV19 and TRBJ1-1, is DGGITQSPKYLFRKEGQNVTLSCEQNLNHDAMYWYRQDPGQGLRLIYYSQIVNDFQKGDIAEGYSVSREKKESFPLTVTSAQKNPTAFYLCASSAGQVLVNTEAFFGQGTRLTVV.

This chain joins TRBV28 and TRBJ2-7, with D possibly TRBD2 on 6 matching bases. Trimming shortened V by 5 bases and J by 7 bases, and 18 bases separated the two germline ends. The CDR3 extends over 14 amino acids. Germline V lookup: CDR1 MDHEN, CDR2 SYDVKM. The CDR3 nucleotides are TGTGCCAGCAGTAACCGGGACTTCCTCTGGGAGCAGTACTTC. This sequence encodes CASSNRDFLWEQYF.

The V call is TRBV15, the J call TRBJ2-7; TRBD2 is a possible D gene (6 bases). V lost 5 bases and J 3 bases, leaving 17 bases between the germline ends. The germline gives CDR1 LNHNV, CDR2 YYDKDF (reference sequence). This CDR3 has 15 residues. The CDR3 reads CATSVGGNNFYEQYF. CDR3 in DNA: TGTGCCACCAGCGTCGGCGGGAACAATTTCTACGAGCAGTACTTC. Full variable domain (missing parts from reference TRBV15 and TRBJ2-7): DAMVIQNPRYQVTQFGKPVTLSCSQTLNHNVMYWYQQKSSQAPKLLFHYYDKDFNNEADTPDNFQSRRPNTSFCFLDIRSPGLGDTAMYLCATSVGGNNFYEQYFGPGTRLTVT.

The V and J genes are TRBV7-7 and TRBJ1-1; D not resolved. The length of the CDR3 is 12 residues. Per germline, CDR1 SSHAT and CDR2 FNYEAQ (reference sequence). CDR3 nucleotide sequence: TGTGCTAGCCGCCGACAGAACACTGAAGCTTTCTTT. This encodes CASRRQNTEAFF.

CDR3 residues: CASSQDSGGRPGELFF. The DNA of the CDR3 is TGCGCCAGCAGCCAAGATTCGGGCGGGAGGCCCGGGGAGCTGTTTTTT. The chain employs TRBV4-3 and TRBJ2-2; 8 nucleotides match TRBD2. Germline-derived CDR1 and CDR2 are LGHNA and YSLEER. The CDR3 has 16 residues. Germline trimming cut 0 bases from V and 6 bases from J; bases unmatched to any gene: 6.

This rearrangement joins TRBV5-5 to TRBJ1-2; 8 nucleotides match TRBD1. V dropped 4 bases and J dropped 6; count of bases not matched to a gene: 5. The length of the CDR3 is 13 residues. CDR1 and CDR2 (germline): SGHKS, YYEKEE (reference sequence). CDR3 DNA sequence: TGTGCCAGCAGCATCTCAGGGGGCGATGGCTACACCTTC. Translated, it gives CASSISGGDGYTF.

The rearrangement uses TRBV13 and TRBJ2-7; D is possibly TRBD1 or TRBD2 (5 bases each). The germline V gene encodes CDR1 PRHDT and CDR2 FYEKMQ (reference sequence). This CDR3 region has 14 residues. V was clipped by 4 bases and J by 3 bases, with 13 bases between them. The CDR3 nucleotides read TGTGCCAGCAGCTGGGGGACCGTAAACTACGAGCAGTACTTC. Protein sequence: CASSWGTVNYEQYF.

The rearrangement links TRBV5-1 to TRBJ2-7; TRBD2 aligns across 8 bases. CDR3 size: 16 residues. J was trimmed by 4 bases and V by 0 bases; bases with no gene match: 9. Germline V gives CDR1 SGHRS, CDR2 YFSETQ. This chain's CDR3 is CASSLEPTSGFYEQYF. The CDR3 DNA reads as TGCGCCAGCAGCTTGGAACCTACTAGCGGATTTTACGAGCAGTACTTC.

This clone was seen a single time. The DNA of the CDR3 is TGTGCCAGCAGTTTCGAGGAGGGGCGCGAGCAGTACTTC. It translates to CASSFEEGREQYF. The V call is TRBV28, the J call TRBJ2-7, with D tentatively TRBD2 (6 bases). From germline, CDR1 is MDHEN and CDR2 SYDVKM. The length of the CDR3 is 13 residues. V lost 3 bases and J 6 bases, leaving 12 bases between the germline ends.

V usage is TRBV13 and J usage is TRBJ1-4; no definite D call. The CDR3 loop spans 14 amino acids. V dropped 4 bases and J dropped 8 bases, with 14 bases sitting between them. CDR1 is PRHDT, CDR2 FYEKMQ, per germline (reference sequence). CDR3 DNA: TGTGCCAGCAGCTCAGCCAATGTAAGGGAAAAACTGTTTTTT. Its protein is CASSSANVREKLFF.

The chain couples TRBV7-2 to TRBJ1-1; unclear D gene. Looked up from germline, CDR1 is SGHTA and CDR2 is FQGNSA. The V end lost 5 bases, the J end lost 2 bases, and 12 bases lay between the germline ends. CDR3 length: 14 residues. CDR3 protein: CASSPFGINTEAFF. DNA of the CDR3: TGTGCCAGCAGCCCCTTTGGGATTAACACTGAAGCTTTCTTT.

The V gene is TRBV29-1, the J gene TRBJ2-2, with a tentative D call TRBD1 (5 bases). Trimming took off 5 bases at V and 9 bases at J, with 16 bases between the two ends. Per germline, CDR1 SQVTM and CDR2 ANQGSEA. The CDR3 has 13 residues. CDR3 region: CSVYLQGVWELFF. Here the CDR3 DNA reads TGCAGCGTTTATCTGCAGGGCGTGTGGGAGCTGTTTTTT.

This sequence joins TRBV11-2 and TRBJ1-5; TRBD1 matches at 9 bases. This CDR3 is 15 amino acids long. V shed 5 bases and J 4 bases; nucleotides not matched to a gene: 6. Germline values: CDR1 SGHAT, CDR2 FQNNGV. In nucleotides, the CDR3 is TGTGCCAGCAGCCTCGGACAGGGGCTTAATCAGCCCCAGCATTTT. Amino acid sequence: CASSLGQGLNQPQHF.

This chain links TRBV9 with TRBJ1-1; D call uncertain. Germline-derived CDR1 and CDR2 are SGDLS and YYNGEE. This CDR3 is built from 14 residues. V was pared by 0 bases and J by 3 bases, with 9 bases between. CDR3 DNA sequence: TGTGCCAGCAGCGTAGCTGCGGATCACACTGAAGCTTTCTTT. Its protein product is CASSVAADHTEAFF. The full variable domain, in which reference TRBV9 and TRBJ1-1 provide the parts outside the CDR3, is DSGVTQTPKHLITATGQRVTLRCSPRSGDLSVYWYQQSLDQGLQFLIQYYNGEERAKGNILERFSAQQFPDLHSELNLSSLELGDSALYFCASSVAADHTEAFFGQGTRLTVV.

The rearrangement joins TRBV7-9 to TRBJ2-3, with D perhaps TRBD2 (5 bases). V gave up 2 bases and J gave up 3 bases, with 9 bases separating them. There are 14 residues in the CDR3. Germline V gene sequence: CDR1 SEHNR, CDR2 FQNEAQ (reference sequence). Here the CDR3 DNA reads TGTGCCAGCAGCTTAAAAGGCGGGACAGATACGCAGTATTTT. Residues: CASSLKGGTDTQYF.

The chain has TRBV11-2 and TRBJ2-7; 7 positions agree with TRBD2. V was pared by 7 bases and J by 2 bases, with 5 bases of the junction left unmatched. Looked up from germline, CDR1 is SGHAT and CDR2 is FQNNGV. This CDR3 comprises 13 residues. CDR3 nucleotides: TGTGCCAGCACCCTAGCGGTAACCTACGAGCAGTACTTC. The encoded protein is CASTLAVTYEQYF. Variable domain in full (rest from reference TRBV11-2 and TRBJ2-7): EAGVAQSPRYKIIEKRQSVAFWCNPISGHATLYWYQQILGQGPKLLIQFQNNGVVDDSQLPKDRFSAERLKGVDSTLKIQPAKLEDSAVYLCASTLAVTYEQYFGPGTRLTVT.

V gene TRBV2 combines with J gene TRBJ1-1, with D possibly matching TRBD1 (6 bases). The CDR3 is made up of 12 amino acids. Germline V gives CDR1 SNHLY, CDR2 FYNNEI. The ends were cut back, 10 bases at V and 1 base at J, with 10 bases in the middle. This CDR3 reads CATQGGNTEAFF. The CDR3 coding sequence is TGTGCCACCCAAGGGGGGAACACTGAAGCTTTCTTT.

Details on this clone: Other DNA sequences within the sample encode an identical CDR3. The V call is TRBV27, the J call TRBJ2-7; D is possibly TRBD2 (7 bases). Germline values: CDR1 MNHEY, CDR2 SMNVEV (reference sequence). With 3 bases removed from V and 4 bases from J, the gap between germline ends came to 13 bases. This CDR3 spans 14 amino acids. The CDR3, as DNA: TGTGCCAGCAGTTTTGGGGGGGCCGGGTACGAGCAGTACTTC. This translates into CASSFGGAGYEQYF.

The CDR3 nucleotides read TGCGCCAGCAGCTTGGTGGGACTAGCGGGAGAACAGGATACGCAGTATTTT. Translated: CASSLVGLAGEQDTQYF. This sequence joins TRBV5-1 and TRBJ2-3, with 14 nucleotides matching TRBD2. V lost 0 bases to trimming and J lost 6 bases; unmatched junction nucleotides: 6. CDR3 size: 17 residues. CDR1 SGHRS and CDR2 YFSETQ come from the germline V gene.

The CDR3 region has the DNA TGTGCCTTTCTGGGCTCCTCCTCCTACGAGCAGTACTTC. It is translated as CAFLGSSSYEQYF. The chain couples TRBV2 to TRBJ2-7; D gene unclear. The ends were cut back, 11 bases at V and 0 bases at J, with 14 bases in the middle. CDR3 length: 13 amino acids. The germline CDR1 and CDR2 sequences are SNHLY and FYNNEI.

This chain connects TRBV15 to TRBJ1-5, with 8 bases matching TRBD1. Germline V gene data show CDR1 as LNHNV and CDR2 as YYDKDF (reference sequence). V shed 3 bases, J shed 6 bases, and the junction held 1 base outside the gene matches. This CDR3 is 13 amino acids long. CDR3 sequence: CATSRTGAQPQHF. The CDR3 DNA follows: TGTGCCACCAGCAGGACAGGGGCTCAGCCCCAGCATTTT. The full variable domain, completed using reference TRBV15 and TRBJ1-5, is DAMVIQNPRYQVTQFGKPVTLSCSQTLNHNVMYWYQQKSSQAPKLLFHYYDKDFNNEADTPDNFQSRRPNTSFCFLDIRSPGLGDTAMYLCATSRTGAQPQHFGDGTRLSIL.